The 15 T cell receptor beta chains listed next were all sequenced from one sample in a study of T cells after yellow fever vaccination. TCRdb re-derived calls from the 5' RACE reads in MiXCR, one entry per CDR3 protein. The sample comprises 350,000 to 550,000 distinct CDR3 sequences, approximately 18% of which are singletons, and over 15% rests with the top ten. The sample here was PBMCs, taken before the yellow fever booster vaccination. The origin of the receptors is a man aged 18 to 30 who received the YFV17D yellow fever vaccine.

The table lists this clonotype with a few counts. CDR3 residues: CASSVTSGVYNEQFF. The CDR3 nucleotides are TGTGCCAGCAGCGTGACTAGCGGGGTCTACAATGAGCAGTTCTTC. The chain is built from TRBV9 and TRBJ2-1; 11 bases are shared with TRBD2. CDR1 and CDR2 from the germline V gene are SGDLS and YYNGEE. The CDR3 length is 15 residues. J was trimmed by 3 bases and V by 2 bases; bases with no gene match: 1.

This clonotype occurred a few times. The rearrangement links TRBV4-1 to TRBJ2-7; D gene unclear. The CDR3 totals 16 residues. Germline assignment: CDR1 MGHRA and CDR2 YSYEKL. The V and J ends lost 0 bases and 1 base respectively, with 13 bases between them. The CDR3 sequence: CASSQEGYFGSYEQYF. CDR3 nucleotide sequence: TGCGCCAGCAGCCAAGAAGGGTATTTTGGGTCCTACGAGCAGTACTTC.

The chain employs TRBV4-1 and TRBJ2-1, with D tentatively TRBD1 or TRBD2 (6 bases each). The V and J ends lost 2 bases and 7 bases respectively, with 18 bases between them. Germline V CDR1 and CDR2: MGHRA, YSYEKL. The CDR3 consists of 16 residues. The CDR3 bases are TGCGCCAGCAGCCAAATAACTTTGGTAGGGGGGAATGAGCAGTTCTTC. Encoded protein: CASSQITLVGGNEQFF.

There are a few counts of this clonotype. This rearrangement joins TRBV7-3 to TRBJ2-1; TRBD1 aligns across 12 bases. Germline CDR1 and CDR2: SGHTA and FQGTGA. The CDR3 consists of 15 residues. V was clipped by 8 bases and J by 7 bases; unmatched bases: 9. The CDR3 region is CASLPGQGATNEQFF. Written as DNA, the CDR3 is TGTGCCAGCCTACCGGGACAGGGGGCTACGAATGAGCAGTTCTTC. Full variable domain (outside the CDR3, taken from reference TRBV7-3 and TRBJ2-1): GAGVSQTPSNKVTEKGKYVELRCDPISGHTALYWYRQSLGQGPEFLIYFQGTGAADDSGLPNDRFFAVRPEGSVSTLKIQRTERGDSAVYLCASLPGQGATNEQFFGPGTRLTVL.

The chain employs TRBV5-1 and TRBJ1-1; perhaps TRBD1 as D (5 bases). Germline loops: CDR1 SGHRS, CDR2 YFSETQ. V lost 4 bases and J 3 bases, leaving 10 bases between the germline ends. The CDR3 has 13 residues. In DNA form, the CDR3 reads TGCGCCAGCAGCAAGCGAGGGGACACTGAAGCTTTCTTT. Amino acids: CASSKRGDTEAFF.

This clonotype has at least ten counts. The genes are TRBV20-1 and TRBJ2-7; D is ambiguous. CDR3 length: 14 residues. Trimming removed 4 bases from V and 3 bases from J, with 16 bases in between. Germline values: CDR1 DFQATT, CDR2 SNEGSKA (reference sequence). DNA for the CDR3: TGCAGTGCTATAAAGCCCTCCATATACTACGAGCAGTACGTC. Translated, it gives CSAIKPSIYYEQYV.

The chain links TRBV15 to TRBJ1-1, with a tentative D call TRBD1 (6 bases). Trimming stripped 5 bases from V and 7 bases from J, with 20 bases between. In germline, CDR1 is LNHNV, CDR2 YYDKDF (reference sequence). This CDR3 is 15 amino acids long. The CDR3 DNA sequence: TGTGCCACCAGCCCTAGAATAGTCCAGGGGAGTGAAGCTTTCTTT. Translating gives CATSPRIVQGSEAFF.

The chain joins TRBV5-1 to TRBJ2-3; the match to TRBD1 covers 8 bases. Germline lookup yields CDR1 SGHRS and CDR2 YFSETQ. This CDR3 spans 14 amino acids. V shed 3 bases, J shed 2 bases, and the junction held 2 bases outside the gene matches. CDR3 nucleotide sequence: TGCGCCAGCAGCTGGGGACAGGACACAGATACGCAGTATTTT. This codes for CASSWGQDTDTQYF.

This chain links TRBV6-5 with TRBJ2-1; 9 bases are shared with TRBD2. The V and J ends lost 7 bases and 4 bases, in that order; junction bases with no gene match: 5. CDR1 and CDR2 from the germline V gene are MNHEY and SVGAGI. CDR3 length: 14 residues. The CDR3 DNA sequence: TGTGCCAGCACCCCTAGCGGGGATTACAATGAGCAGTTCTTC. It encodes CASTPSGDYNEQFF.

The chain combines TRBV6-2 or TRBV6-3 with TRBJ2-7, with 7 bases that match TRBD1. There are 13 residues in the CDR3. Trimming took 6 bases from V and 3 from J; bases not matched to a gene: 5. In germline, CDR1 is MNHEY, CDR2 SVGEGT. CDR3 region: CASSRDSHYEQYF. The CDR3 nucleotides read TGTGCCAGCAGCCGGGACAGCCACTACGAGCAGTACTTC.

V is TRBV4-2 and J is TRBJ1-2; D gene unclear. CDR1 LGHNA and CDR2 YNFKEQ come from the germline V gene. This CDR3 contains 15 residues. V was clipped by 4 bases and J by 2 bases, with 14 bases between them. In nucleotides, the CDR3 is TGTGCCAGCAGCCGAAATCTCGACGGAAACTATGGCTACACCTTC. Residues: CASSRNLDGNYGYTF.

This clonotype was counted between two and nine times. This chain uses TRBV29-1 with TRBJ1-2; D unresolved. Germline V gene data show CDR1 as SQVTM and CDR2 as ANQGSEA. The CDR3 loop spans 15 amino acids. V was pared by 3 bases and J by 4 bases, with 18 bases between. Written as DNA, the CDR3 is TGCAGCGTTGATAGACCGCGCGATGTTACCTATGGCTACACCTTC. Amino acids: CSVDRPRDVTYGYTF.

The chain links TRBV12-3 or TRBV12-4 to TRBJ1-1, with unresolved D. Trimming left V 6 bases short and J 1 base short, with 9 bases between. The CDR3 is made up of 13 amino acids. CDR3 bases: TGTGCCAGCAGCATCGACAAGAACACTGAAGCTTTCTTT. As protein: CASSIDKNTEAFF.

V usage is TRBV6-5 and J usage is TRBJ2-2; 10 bases fit TRBD1. CDR1 MNHEY and CDR2 SVGAGI come from the germline V gene. Trimming took 0 bases from V and 2 from J; bases not matched to a gene: 6. CDR3 size: 18 residues. The CDR3 DNA follows: TGTGCCAGCAGTTACTCCCCCGGGACAGGGGACAACACCGGGGAGCTGTTTTTT. This codes for CASSYSPGTGDNTGELFF.

This clonotype was detected only a few times. The J gene is TRBJ2-2, the V gene TRBV15; D possibly corresponds to TRBD2 (5 bases). This CDR3 is 13 amino acids long. Trimming removed 0 bases at V and 7 bases at J, with 6 bases between. Per germline, CDR1 LNHNV and CDR2 YYDKDF (reference sequence). The CDR3 DNA is TGTGCCACCAGCAGAGATCGGGGCGGGGAGCTGTTTTTT. This gives the protein CATSRDRGGELFF.